A selection of T cell receptor beta chains follows, all from one sample in a study of CD8+ T cells in alopecia areata. Repertoires were generated with immunoSEQ multiplex PCR, while TCRdb's copy carries only in-frame clones and drops some. The sample shows about 220,000 clones, more than 45% of them seen only once. This specimen was CD4+ T cells sorted from blood, taken at week 4, from a patient treated with tofacitinib. The source is a human donor with alopecia areata. Both conserved end residues are part of each CDR3. The D gene is left open where the match is weak. Part of the rows lack a size; the others show once, few, many or a class for expanded clones.

-	TRBV30	TRBJ2-5	-	CAWGGGWGQETQYF	TGTGCCTGGGGTGGGGGATGGGGCCAAGAGACCCAGTACTTC
TRBD1	TRBV13	TRBJ1-2	-	CASSSGQGGVNGYTF	TGTGCCAGCAGCTCCGGACAGGGAGGGGTAAATGGCTACACCTTC
TRBD1	TRBV4-3	TRBJ2-7	-	CASSPDRGPYEQYF	TGCGCCAGCAGCCCGGACAGGGGGCCCTACGAGCAGTACTTC
-	TRBV5-1	TRBJ2-2	-	CASSRDPNTGELFF	TGCGCCAGCAGTAGGGATCCGAACACCGGGGAGCTGTTTTTT
-	TRBV5-1	TRBJ1-1	-	CASSLREDGTEAFF	TGCGCCAGCAGCTTGCGGGAGGACGGCACTGAAGCTTTCTTT
-	TRBV4-1	TRBJ1-5	once	CASSGSLSNQPQHF	TGCGCCAGCAGCGGCTCCTTGAGCAATCAGCCCCAGCATTTT
TRBD1	TRBV2	TRBJ1-2	-	CASRTGQGTYGYTF	TGTGCCAGCAGGACGGGACAGGGGACCTATGGCTACACCTTC
-	TRBV15	TRBJ2-1	once	CATSSPGPPEQFF	TGTGCCACCAGCAGCCCGGGACCACCGGAGCAGTTCTTC
TRBD1	TRBV14	TRBJ1-2	once	CASSQVDRGRGYTF	TGTGCCAGCAGCCAAGTAGACAGGGGGCGAGGCTACACCTTC
-	TRBV10-3	TRBJ2-3	-	CAISESFTTGTKQDTQYF	TGTGCCATCAGTGAGTCTTTCACAACGGGGACAAAACAAGATACGCAGTATTTT
-	TRBV29-1	TRBJ1-4	-	CSVGTGGRNEKLFF	TGCAGCGTTGGTACAGGCGGACGGAATGAAAAACTGTTTTTT
-	TRBV2	TRBJ1-5	few	CASSRSDRFNQPQHF	TGTGCCAGCAGTAGAAGTGACAGATTCAATCAGCCCCAGCATTTT
-	TRBV6-6	TRBJ1-4	-	CASSQNEKLFF	TGTGCCAGCAGCCAAAATGAAAAACTGTTTTTT
-	TRBV30	TRBJ2-5	-	CAWRSGQETQYF	TGTGCCTGGAGAAGCGGACAAGAGACCCAGTACTTC
TRBD1	TRBV30	TRBJ2-3	few	CAWSSQGVEDTQYF	TGTGCCTGGAGTTCCCAGGGGGTGGAAGATACGCAGTATTTT
-	TRBV29-1	TRBJ2-5	few	CSVARQDQETQYF	TGCAGCGTTGCTCGGCAGGACCAAGAGACCCAGTACTTC
-	TRBV5-4	TRBJ1-2	-	CASSLVSGTNYGYTF	TGTGCCAGCAGCTTGGTTTCAGGGACTAACTATGGCTACACCTTC
TRBD1	TRBV6-5	TRBJ1-1	-	CASSEQGMNTEAFF	TGTGCCAGCAGTGAACAGGGGATGAACACTGAAGCTTTCTTT
-	TRBV9	TRBJ2-3	-	CASSRDGYTQYF	TGTGCCAGCAGCCGTGACGGATATACGCAGTATTTT
-	TRBV5-6	TRBJ2-3	once	CASSLGGLVTDTQYF	TGTGCCAGCAGCTTGGGGGGCTTAGTCACAGATACGCAGTATTTT
-	TRBV7-2	TRBJ1-2	-	CASSSRQLPGYTF	TGTGCCAGCAGCTCCAGACAGCTTCCTGGCTACACCTTC
TRBD1	TRBV27	TRBJ1-2	-	CASSLGQGDGYTF	TGTGCCAGCAGTTTAGGACAGGGGGATGGCTACACCTTC
-	TRBV13	TRBJ2-7	-	CASSFGLNSYEQYF	TGTGCCAGCAGCTTTGGACTTAACTCCTACGAGCAGTACTTC
-	TRBV7-9	TRBJ2-1	-	CASSLLLTTYNEQFF	TGTGCCAGCAGCTTACTCTTGACAACCTACAATGAGCAGTTCTTC